This T cell receptor (beta chain) was documented in a study of blood T cell repertoires in COVID-19. V dropped 0 bases and J dropped 5 bases, with 14 bases sitting between them. The CDR3 is 15 amino acids. Per the germline V gene, CDR1 is SGHRS and CDR2 is YFSETQ. Produced via immunoSEQ multiplex PCR; TCRdb's table is partial and in-frame only. The sample has approximately 50,000 clones, approximately 85% seen once. The origin of this receptor is a man aged 55 to 69 with acute or convalescent COVID-19. The rearrangement links TRBV5-1 to TRBJ1-2; D not resolved. The sequencing sample was made of peripheral blood. CDR3 amino acids: CASSLDAPSGYGYTF. The CDR3 coding sequence is TGCGCCAGCAGCTTGGATGCCCCTTCGGGGTATGGCTACACCTTC.